This note documents a single TCR beta chain sequence. Per the original methods: Reference gene primer amplification gave estimated nucleated cell counts. Sequenced by immunoSEQ multiplex PCR; TCRdb stores in-frame clones only, minus some. The DNA was the basis for D and trimming; V, J and clone size are from that table. The profile covers approximately 210,000 clones, with around 91% appearing a single time and about 5% taken by the ten largest. The sample belongs to a study of blood T cell repertoires in COVID-19. The CDR3 length is 16 residues. With 2 bases removed from V and 0 bases from J, the gap between germline ends came to 12 bases. In germline, CDR1 is SGHRS, CDR2 YFSETQ.

This clonotype was sampled from a woman aged 40 to 49 with acute or convalescent COVID-19. The sample comprised peripheral blood. The V call is TRBV5-1, the J call TRBJ1-3, with D possibly being TRBD1 (6 bases). The CDR3 bases are TGCGCCAGCAGCTTCGGCAGGGGAAGCTCTGGAAACACCATATATTTT. Translated, it gives CASSFGRGSSGNTIYF.